Sequencing of this T cell receptor beta chain was carried out in a study of CD8+ T cells in alopecia areata (dated 2018 in TCRdb). General notes on the study: The treated patients took part in an open-label pilot trial in which moderate-to-severe alopecia areata was treated with oral tofacitinib at 5 to 10 mg twice daily. Tofacitinib was administered for 6 to 18 months, and 6 months of follow-up off drug were then conducted to assess delayed response and recurrence. High-throughput TCRbeta sequencing was used to examine T cell clonal expansion in alopecia areata in both the C3H/HeJ mouse model and human patients. Human TCRbeta sequencing covered scalp tissue and sorted CD4+ and CD8+ peripheral blood T cells from patchy and totalis/universalis alopecia areata patients and healthy controls. Patients on tofacitinib were biopsied at baseline and after 4 and 24 weeks of treatment, and several of the patients also had a later scalp biopsy. Scalp clonality was compared across normal scalp (n=4), patchy alopecia areata scalp (n=8), and alopecia totalis/universalis scalp (n=8). RNA came from the PAXgene miRNA kit for fixed scalp, the miRNeasy kit for PBMCs, and the RNeasy kit for mouse skin. Amplification of TCRbeta CDR3 regions was done by immunoSEQ multiplex PCR using 35 Vbeta forward primers and 13 Jbeta reverse primers.

What the work shows at the level of the full study, not this receptor alone: Lesional scalp, especially in alopecia totalis/universalis, showed higher clonality and more expanded CD8+ clones than normal scalp, suggesting antigenic drive. TCR sequences shared between patients were less clear than in mice, possibly partly because of HLA diversity in the patient population. Scalp TCR repertoire analysis is complicated because resident alphabeta T cells in normal human skin are also sequenced, whereas mouse skin is dominated by gammadelta T cells.

Libraries came from the immunoSEQ multiplex PCR assay. RNA was extracted from all samples and reverse transcribed into cDNA, which served as template for TCR sequencing. First-strand cDNA was synthesized with SuperScript III using a 2:1 mix of oligo-dT and random hexamers. A synthetic immune receptor repertoire was used to measure amplification bias, and any remaining bias was corrected computationally. The paper's processing steps were these. Raw reads were preprocessed to remove errors, and CDR3 was defined according to IMGT conventions as the region from the conserved cysteine to phenylalanine. Clonality was calculated as 1 minus Shannon entropy normalized by log2 of the number of productive unique TCRs. Scalp TCRbeta sequences were cross-referenced with sorted blood CD4 and CD8 repertoires so that the CD4 or CD8 identity of scalp clones could be inferred. Drawn from immuneACCESS, this table holds only the in-frame rearrangements with V and J called that TCRdb kept. Clones are partly lost; checked studies trace under half to an unresolved V gene and leave the rest unexplained. The D gene and trimming were derived from the DNA, and the V and J assignments and clone size from that table. The sample records approximately 91,000 clones, 40% to 55% of which are singletons. The biggest ten clones account for around 0.8% of the sample.

Lesional scalp punch biopsies and peripheral blood were collected from alopecia areata patients. PBMCs were separated by density centrifugation and stained for CD3, CD4 and CD8, after which CD4+ and CD8+ T cells were sorted on a FACSAria. As encoded in the germline V gene, CDR1 is SGHTA while CDR2 is FQGTGA. The CDR3, cysteine through phenylalanine, is 14 amino acids long. Of the read, only the CDR3 DNA is kept; its 42 bases are in frame from base 1. Unmatched junction bases come to 0, with V trimmed by 3 bases and J by 1 base. Points on this clone: It lacks a known antigen. Per-nucleotide qualities are absent, and no much larger clonotype sits a single base away.

The chain is assembled from TRBV7-3 and TRBJ2-5, and 9 junctional nucleotides match TRBD2. The specimen was CD4+ T cells sorted from blood. This TCR was sampled from a human donor with alopecia areata. The DNA sequence is as follows: TGTGCCAGCAGCTTTAGCGGGGGCCAAGAGACCCAGTACTTC. This encodes CASSFSGGQETQYF.